These 5 T cell receptor beta chains were all obtained from the same sample, sequenced in a study of human T cells and chemical hapten exposure (dated by TCRdb to the early 2020s). The sample's time point, from its label and the paper: patch test 3, about 24 weeks after DPC sensitization. The treatment or condition tag for this specimen amounts to: therapeutic diphenylcyclopropenone sensitization with weekly scalp DPC. The library relied on RACE. TCRdb records NextSeq 500 as the sequencer. TCRdb's own reprocessing of the public reads used fastp at Q25 and MiXCR and kept productive beta chains. Each CDR3 protein appears once, grouped with its most common genes and DNA. In this sample the table shows 150,000 to 200,000 distinct CDR3 sequences, roughly 26% of which occur a single time. Around 1.9% of the sample comes from the top ten. The sequencing here drew on whole blood, taken in connection with sensitization to the hapten diphenylcyclopropenone (DPC). These receptor sequences come from a woman younger than 30 with alopecia areata. Some clones in this sample may be carry-over from other donors' samples.

This clonotype has a handful of counts. The V gene is TRBV4-3, the J gene TRBJ2-7; D ambiguous. Germline V gene lookup returns CDR1 LGHNA and CDR2 YSLEER. This CDR3 is 13 amino acids long. The V and J ends lost 2 bases and 6 bases respectively, with 11 bases between them. CDR3 region: CASSQFDLAEQYF. The CDR3 DNA sequence: TGCGCCAGCAGCCAATTCGACCTGGCCGAGCAGTACTTC.

The chain combines TRBV12-3 or TRBV12-4 with TRBJ1-1; D is perhaps TRBD1 (5 bases). Trimming removed 3 bases from V and 1 base from J, with 9 bases in between. The CDR3 spans 14 residues. The CDR3 region is CASSLAGQNTEAFF. CDR3 sequence (DNA): TGTGCCAGCAGTTTGGCCGGACAGAACACTGAAGCTTTCTTT.

This clonotype was detected only a few times. V usage is TRBV15 and J usage is TRBJ1-4; 9 bases are a match to TRBD1. In germline, CDR1 is LNHNV, CDR2 YYDKDF (reference sequence). CDR3 length: 14 residues. Trimming cost V 5 bases and J 3 bases; bases outside gene matches: 1. The CDR3 DNA follows: TGTGCCACCAGCTGGGACAGGGCTAATGAAAAACTGTTTTTT. This gives the protein CATSWDRANEKLFF.

The sample holds a few counts of this clonotype. J is TRBJ1-5 and V is TRBV12-3 or TRBV12-4; tentative D call: TRBD1 (5 bases). The length of the CDR3 is 17 residues. The V gene lost 7 bases and the J gene lost 3 bases, with 22 bases spanning the gap. CDR3 amino acids: CASTWGGGLILNQPQHF. Here the CDR3 DNA reads TGTGCCAGCACCTGGGGGGGGGGGTTAATACTCAATCAGCCCCAGCATTTT.

The chain carries TRBV25-1 and TRBJ2-5; a weak D match, TRBD2 (6 bases). Trimming pared 2 bases from V and 3 bases from J, leaving 10 bases between. This CDR3 is 14 amino acids long. Germline CDR1 is MGHDK and CDR2 is SYGVNS. The CDR3 loop is CASSEAGTEETQYF. The CDR3 DNA reads as TGTGCCAGCAGTGAAGCCGGGACTGAAGAGACCCAGTACTTC.